Listed below are T cell receptor beta chains from one sample, sequenced in a study of response to subunit inactivated influenza vaccine. TCRdb called the RT-PCR reads again in MiXCR, with one record for every CDR3 protein. The table shows approximately 730,000 distinct CDR3 sequences, with approximately 13% occurring only once. This specimen consisted of PBMCs from blood, obtained less than 15 days before vaccination. All receptors come from a man aged 45-60 years who received an inactivated influenza vaccine. Each CDR3 is given with its conserved first and last residue. Fields, in order: CDR3 protein, CDR3 DNA, J gene, V gene, D gene, clone size. The D gene is left open where the match is weak. Part of the rows lack a size; the others show once, few, many or a class for expanded clones.

CDR3aa: CASSFSGYGYTF
CDR3nt: TGTGCCAGCAGCTTCTCTGGCTATGGCTACACCTTC
j_gene: TRBJ1-2
v_gene: TRBV7-9
d_gene: .
abundance: many

CDR3aa: CASSSTIEQFF
CDR3nt: TGCGCCAGCAGCTCAACGATAGAGCAGTTCTTC
j_gene: TRBJ2-1
v_gene: TRBV5-1
d_gene: .
abundance: few

CDR3aa: CASGAGGLQFF
CDR3nt: TGTGCCAGCGGCGCGGGGGGTCTACAGTTCTTC
j_gene: TRBJ2-1
v_gene: TRBV6-6
d_gene: TRBD2
abundance: once

CDR3aa: CASIGVQETQYF
CDR3nt: TGTGCCAGCATAGGGGTCCAAGAGACCCAGTACTTC
j_gene: TRBJ2-5
v_gene: TRBV28
d_gene: .
abundance: .

CDR3aa: CASTPLSGNYNEQFF
CDR3nt: TGTGCCAGCACCCCGCTTAGCGGAAACTACAATGAGCAGTTCTTC
j_gene: TRBJ2-1
v_gene: TRBV6-1
d_gene: .
abundance: few

CDR3aa: CASRPGQLSYNEQFF
CDR3nt: TGTGCCAGCAGACCGGGACAGCTCTCCTACAATGAGCAGTTCTTC
j_gene: TRBJ2-1
v_gene: TRBV6-1
d_gene: TRBD1
abundance: few

CDR3aa: CASSQDPLAGGIYNEQFF
CDR3nt: TGCGCCAGCAGCCAAGATCCCCTAGCGGGGGGGATATACAATGAGCAGTTCTTC
j_gene: TRBJ2-1
v_gene: TRBV4-1
d_gene: TRBD2
abundance: many

CDR3aa: CASSLWGTSGSDEQFF
CDR3nt: TGCGCCAGCAGCTTGTGGGGGACTAGCGGGAGCGATGAGCAGTTCTTC
j_gene: TRBJ2-1
v_gene: TRBV5-1
d_gene: TRBD2
abundance: .

CDR3aa: CASSLGPRGLDEQYF
CDR3nt: TGTGCCAGCAGTTTAGGGCCCAGGGGGCTGGACGAGCAGTACTTC
j_gene: TRBJ2-7
v_gene: TRBV27
d_gene: TRBD1
abundance: .

CDR3aa: CASYLGGTPPKAFF
CDR3nt: TGTGCCAGCTACTTGGGGGGAACCCCCCCAAAGGCTTTCTTT
j_gene: TRBJ1-1
v_gene: TRBV12-3/TRBV12-4
d_gene: .
abundance: many

CDR3aa: CASSYSRQPQHF
CDR3nt: TGTGCCAGCAGTTACTCGCGCCAGCCCCAGCATTTT
j_gene: TRBJ1-5
v_gene: TRBV6-2/TRBV6-3
d_gene: .
abundance: .

CDR3aa: CASSVGAGGKYEQYF
CDR3nt: TGTGCCAGCAGCGTCGGAGCGGGGGGGAAGTACGAGCAGTACTTC
j_gene: TRBJ2-7
v_gene: TRBV9
d_gene: TRBD2
abundance: few

CDR3aa: CASSFGRDNEQFF
CDR3nt: TGTGCCAGCAGTTTCGGGAGGGACAATGAGCAGTTCTTC
j_gene: TRBJ2-1
v_gene: TRBV27
d_gene: TRBD2
abundance: .

CDR3aa: CASSQDPLGINSPLHF
CDR3nt: TGCGCCAGCAGCCAAGATCCCTTAGGGATAAATTCACCCCTCCACTTT
j_gene: TRBJ1-6
v_gene: TRBV4-1
d_gene: .
abundance: .

CDR3aa: CASSESGKNEKLFF
CDR3nt: TGCGCCAGCAGCGAGTCAGGGAAAAATGAAAAACTGTTTTTT
j_gene: TRBJ1-4
v_gene: TRBV5-1
d_gene: .
abundance: .

CDR3aa: CSGRGTYNYNQQFF
CDR3nt: TGCAGCGGCCGCGGGACTTACAACTACAATCAGCAGTTCTTC
j_gene: TRBJ2-1
v_gene: TRBV29-1
d_gene: .
abundance: .

CDR3aa: CASSLGLADKTYEQYF
CDR3nt: TGTGCCAGCTCACTCGGACTAGCGGATAAAACCTACGAGCAGTACTTC
j_gene: TRBJ2-7
v_gene: TRBV18
d_gene: TRBD2
abundance: few

CDR3aa: CASRRGSLDEKLFF
CDR3nt: TGTGCCAGCAGACGAGGGTCGTTGGATGAAAAACTGTTTTTT
j_gene: TRBJ1-4
v_gene: TRBV6-1
d_gene: .
abundance: few

CDR3aa: CASSPRLSEQFF
CDR3nt: TGTGCCAGCTCACCACGACTCAGTGAGCAGTTCTTC
j_gene: TRBJ2-1
v_gene: TRBV18
d_gene: .
abundance: .

CDR3aa: CASSVRTSDEQFF
CDR3nt: TGTGCCAGCAGTGTCCGGACTAGCGATGAGCAGTTCTTC
j_gene: TRBJ2-1
v_gene: TRBV6-4
d_gene: TRBD2
abundance: .

CDR3aa: CASTLLRGGRNNEQFF
CDR3nt: TGTGCCAGTACATTATTGCGGGGGGGCCGAAACAATGAGCAGTTCTTC
j_gene: TRBJ2-1
v_gene: TRBV11-2
d_gene: TRBD2
abundance: few

CDR3aa: CASSLQGKGTDTQYF
CDR3nt: TGTGCCAGCAGCCTACAGGGGAAGGGGACAGATACGCAGTATTTT
j_gene: TRBJ2-3
v_gene: TRBV13
d_gene: TRBD1
abundance: few

CDR3aa: CSALDRRVVNEQFF
CDR3nt: TGCAGTGCTCTCGACAGAAGGGTAGTCAATGAGCAGTTCTTC
j_gene: TRBJ2-1
v_gene: TRBV20-1
d_gene: .
abundance: .

CDR3aa: CAISETAGSPLHF
CDR3nt: TGTGCCATCAGTGAGACAGCAGGATCACCCCTCCACTTT
j_gene: TRBJ1-6
v_gene: TRBV10-3
d_gene: .
abundance: .

CDR3aa: CASSPPTPQETQYF
CDR3nt: TGTGCCAGCAGCCCCCCGACACCTCAGGAGACCCAGTACTTC
j_gene: TRBJ2-5
v_gene: TRBV9
d_gene: .
abundance: few

CDR3aa: CASSPRMIAGVNEQFF
CDR3nt: TGTGCCAGCAGCCCTAGAATGATAGCGGGAGTTAATGAGCAGTTCTTC
j_gene: TRBJ2-1
v_gene: TRBV3-1
d_gene: TRBD2
abundance: .

CDR3aa: CASSLITGTANTEAFF
CDR3nt: TGTGCCAGCAGCTTGATTACCGGGACGGCGAACACTGAAGCTTTCTTT
j_gene: TRBJ1-1
v_gene: TRBV5-5
d_gene: .
abundance: few

CDR3aa: CATSRDSWEQFF
CDR3nt: TGTGCCACCAGCAGGGACAGTTGGGAGCAGTTCTTC
j_gene: TRBJ2-1
v_gene: TRBV15
d_gene: .
abundance: few

CDR3aa: CASSLETGIRQETQYF
CDR3nt: TGTGCCAGCAGCTTAGAGACAGGGATACGCCAAGAGACCCAGTACTTC
j_gene: TRBJ2-5
v_gene: TRBV7-8
d_gene: TRBD1
abundance: .

CDR3aa: CASWPGQAITGELFF
CDR3nt: TGTGCCAGCTGGCCGGGACAGGCCATCACCGGGGAGCTGTTTTTT
j_gene: TRBJ2-2
v_gene: TRBV6-2/TRBV6-3
d_gene: TRBD1
abundance: few

CDR3aa: CSATTGTSVSYEQYF
CDR3nt: TGCAGTGCTACGACCGGGACTAGCGTTTCCTACGAGCAGTACTTC
j_gene: TRBJ2-7
v_gene: TRBV20-1
d_gene: TRBD2
abundance: many

CDR3aa: CASSSPQLGTPSLAGMYYNEQFF
CDR3nt: TGTGCCAGCAGCTCCCCCCAACTAGGTACGCCATCTTTAGCGGGAATGTACTACAATGAGCAGTTCTTC
j_gene: TRBJ2-1
v_gene: TRBV7-1
d_gene: TRBD2
abundance: few

CDR3aa: CASSRQAQSSTDTQYF
CDR3nt: TGCGCCAGCAGTCGCCAGGCCCAGTCTAGCACAGATACGCAGTATTTT
j_gene: TRBJ2-3
v_gene: TRBV5-1
d_gene: .
abundance: .

CDR3aa: CSASWGQFSVTQYF
CDR3nt: TGCAGTGCTAGCTGGGGTCAGTTTTCGGTGACCCAGTACTTC
j_gene: TRBJ2-5
v_gene: TRBV20-1
d_gene: .
abundance: .

CDR3aa: CASSLVTSIENIQYF
CDR3nt: TGTGCCAGCAGCTTGGTCACTAGCATTGAAAACATTCAGTACTTC
j_gene: TRBJ2-4
v_gene: TRBV5-6
d_gene: .
abundance: few

CDR3aa: CASSSSGLGEQYF
CDR3nt: TGTGCCAGCAGCTCCTCAGGGTTGGGGGAGCAGTACTTC
j_gene: TRBJ2-7
v_gene: TRBV3-1
d_gene: .
abundance: .

CDR3aa: CASRLSFPAQGAKGTIYF
CDR3nt: TGTGCAAGTCGCTTATCCTTTCCGGCGCAGGGGGCAAAGGGCACCATATATTTT
j_gene: TRBJ1-3
v_gene: TRBV12-2
d_gene: .
abundance: .

CDR3aa: CSVVGLAGHLPYNEQFF
CDR3nt: TGCAGCGTTGTTGGGCTAGCGGGCCACCTGCCGTACAATGAGCAGTTCTTC
j_gene: TRBJ2-1
v_gene: TRBV29-1
d_gene: TRBD2
abundance: .

CDR3aa: CSAREVLAGGPPNEQFF
CDR3nt: TGCAGTGCTAGAGAGGTCCTAGCGGGAGGGCCCCCCAATGAGCAGTTCTTC
j_gene: TRBJ2-1
v_gene: TRBV20-1
d_gene: TRBD2
abundance: few

CDR3aa: CASWEPTGQGLEGYTF
CDR3nt: TGTGCCAGCTGGGAACCAACTGGACAGGGGTTGGAGGGCTACACCTTC
j_gene: TRBJ1-2
v_gene: TRBV12-3/TRBV12-4
d_gene: TRBD1
abundance: few

CDR3aa: CSASASRRVNEQFF
CDR3nt: TGCAGTGCTAGCGCTAGCCGGAGGGTTAATGAGCAGTTCTTC
j_gene: TRBJ2-1
v_gene: TRBV20-1
d_gene: .
abundance: .

CDR3aa: CASSLSYRGQSNEQFF
CDR3nt: TGTGCCAGCAGCTTAAGTTACAGGGGGCAGAGCAATGAGCAGTTCTTC
j_gene: TRBJ2-1
v_gene: TRBV11-2
d_gene: TRBD1
abundance: few